A selection of T cell receptor beta chains follows, all from one sample in a study of T cells in Graves' hyperthyroidism and ophthalmopathy. MiXCR, run by TCRdb on the multiplex PCR reads, gives a single entry per CDR3 protein. The sample contains hundreds of thousands of distinct CDR3 sequences, 12% to 15% of which appear only once. Sequencing was carried out using blood. These receptor sequences come from a woman between 18 and 29 years old with Graves' hyperthyroidism. Both conserved end residues are part of each CDR3. Each record gives: CDR3 protein, V gene.

CASSLRSGSGYNEQFF,TRBV7-3
CASSTTAPPGNEQFF,TRBV9
CASSFRAMDSPLHF,TRBV7-2
CASRLTGPGPEQYF,TRBV6-1
CASSLPGSGRNNEQFF,TRBV7-8
CASSVTSGDYNEQFF,TRBV6-4
CASSLGIAPSSYEQYF,TRBV13
CASSTGRDGEAFF,TRBV18
CASSLGLSTSGRGVEQFF,TRBV7-9
CASNLAGGKTQYF,TRBV27
CASSQGGRSTDTQYF,TRBV7-3
CASRPGTGVPPGSYNEQFF,TRBV5-6
CASRGQGRSAEAFF,TRBV28
CASSDSATTYGYTF,TRBV28
CAWRLSGPQFF,TRBV30
CASSYRAGLNEKLFF,TRBV6-5
CASSLEEGTEAFF,TRBV7-2
CASSLRSTEAFF,TRBV13
CASSEALIGLGLQETQYF,TRBV6-1
CASEPASLAALYNEQFF,TRBV2
CASDQNYGYTF,TRBV12-3/TRBV12-4
CASSQGLAGNTGELFF,TRBV5-4
CSARDGQGRTDTQYF,TRBV20-1
CSALVPLAPTREQYF,TRBV20-1
CASSSGAGDYNEQFF,TRBV7-3
CSARDWGSGITDTQYF,TRBV20-1
CASSSDGRGDTEAFF,TRBV9
CSVPVAGGRGGYTF,TRBV29-1
CASGLVREGSYTGTEAFF,TRBV12-5
CASILGDHSYNEQFF,TRBV7-9
CASRGLAADEQYF,TRBV11-2
CASQQGPGDIQYF,TRBV9